Listed below are T cell receptor beta chains from one sample, sequenced in a study of human T cells and chemical hapten exposure. TCRdb independently ran MiXCR on the RACE reads; one entry per CDR3 protein. This sample yields 270,000 or so distinct CDR3 sequences, of which about 7.7% are seen a single time; around 1.2% belongs to the top ten. The sequencing used whole blood, collected in connection with sensitization to the hapten diphenylcyclopropenone (DPC). These receptor sequences come from a man aged 18-30 years with alopecia areata. Some clones in this sample may be carry-over from other donors' samples. The CDR3 runs from the conserved cysteine through the conserved F or W. A D gene is named only where the DNA matches it firmly. Size is omitted from some rows. Given values are once, few, many or a class for expanded clones.

d_gene	j_gene	v_gene	abundance	CDR3aa	CDR3nt
.	TRBJ1-5	TRBV6-5	many	CASSYSISGQPQHF	TGTGCCAGCAGTTACTCGATCTCTGGACAGCCCCAGCATTTT
.	TRBJ2-3	TRBV27	many	CASSLPAASDTQYF	TGTGCCAGCAGTTTACCCGCCGCATCAGATACGCAGTATTTT
.	TRBJ1-5	TRBV20-1	few	CSASLGYQGQPQHF	TGCAGTGCTAGCTTGGGGTATCAGGGTCAGCCCCAGCATTTT
.	TRBJ1-4	TRBV4-3	few	CASSPTGWGALSEKLFF	TGCGCCAGCAGCCCTACGGGATGGGGGGCGCTTTCCGAAAAACTGTTTTTT
.	TRBJ2-2	TRBV20-1	few	CSAQAGYNTGELFF	TGCAGTGCGCAAGCCGGGTATAACACCGGGGAGCTGTTTTTT
.	TRBJ1-4	TRBV6-5	few	CASSSRSPNEKLFF	TGTGCCAGCAGTTCTAGGTCCCCTAATGAAAAACTGTTTTTT
.	TRBJ1-3	TRBV6-6	.	CASSYSKDRGNTIYF	TGTGCCAGCAGTTACTCGAAGGACCGCGGAAACACCATATATTTT
.	TRBJ1-1	TRBV4-1	few	CASSQGTAAAVEAFF	TGCGCCAGCAGCCAAGGGACTGCCGCCGCCGTAGAAGCTTTCTTT
TRBD1	TRBJ2-2	TRBV12-3/TRBV12-4	many	CASSPGGSAGELFF	TGTGCCAGCAGTCCAGGGGGCTCGGCCGGGGAGCTGTTTTTT
.	TRBJ1-1	TRBV7-2	.	CASSLAVGAGTEAFF	TGTGCCAGCAGCTTAGCTGTGGGGGCAGGGACTGAAGCTTTCTTT
.	TRBJ1-4	TRBV29-1	few	CSVALVGEKLFF	TGCAGCGTGGCCCTGGTGGGGGAAAAACTGTTTTTT
TRBD1	TRBJ2-7	TRBV20-1	.	CSAPSGQINSYEQYF	TGCAGTGCCCCGTCGGGACAGATAAACTCCTACGAGCAGTACTTC
.	TRBJ1-5	TRBV3-1	many	CASSQGQRNQPQHF	TGTGCCAGCAGCCAAGGACAGAGGAATCAGCCCCAGCATTTT
.	TRBJ2-7	TRBV6-5	many	CASSYSSGFEQYF	TGTGCCAGCAGTTACTCGTCGGGGTTCGAGCAGTACTTC
.	TRBJ2-7	TRBV4-3	.	CASSQDRAYAYEQYF	TGCGCCAGCAGCCAAGATCGGGCGTATGCCTACGAGCAGTACTTC
.	TRBJ1-5	TRBV6-1	.	CASGMLGGSNQPQHF	TGTGCCAGCGGAATGCTAGGGGGGTCGAACCAGCCCCAGCATTTT
.	TRBJ2-1	TRBV7-3	many	CASSLELSNEQFF	TGTGCCAGCAGCTTAGAACTTTCCAATGAGCAGTTCTTC
.	TRBJ2-7	TRBV4-3	few	CASSQDGVGTPYEQYF	TGCGCCAGCAGCCAAGATGGAGTCGGGACTCCCTACGAGCAGTACTTC
TRBD1	TRBJ2-2	TRBV20-1	.	CSAVGTGVNGELFF	TGCAGTGCCGTCGGGACAGGGGTTAACGGGGAGCTGTTTTTT
TRBD1	TRBJ2-3	TRBV4-3	many	CASSQSTGMRTDTQYF	TGCGCCAGCAGCCAATCGACAGGGATGAGGACAGATACGCAGTATTTT
.	TRBJ2-7	TRBV7-9	few	CASSFEYEQYF	TGTGCCAGCAGCTTCGAATACGAGCAGTACTTC
.	TRBJ2-6	TRBV29-1	few	CSVEERPGNNVNVLTF	TGCAGCGTTGAAGAAAGGCCAGGAAACAATGTCAACGTCCTGACTTTC
TRBD2	TRBJ2-4	TRBV10-3	few	CASRGGSAKNIQYF	TGTGCCTCTCGGGGGGGATCAGCCAAAAACATTCAGTACTTC
.	TRBJ1-5	TRBV5-5	many	CASGRGGGNQPQHF	TGTGCCAGCGGAAGGGGAGGCGGCAATCAGCCCCAGCATTTT
TRBD1	TRBJ1-5	TRBV5-1	few	CASSLAPTGGLQPQHF	TGCGCCAGCAGCTTGGCCCCGACAGGGGGCTTACAGCCCCAGCATTTT
.	TRBJ1-2	TRBV7-2	few	CASSLSVYGYTF	TGTGCCAGCAGCTTGAGTGTCTATGGCTACACCTTC
.	TRBJ2-5	TRBV10-1	few	CASSSSRGQETQYF	TGCGCCAGCAGTAGCTCCCGGGGGCAAGAGACCCAGTACTTC
.	TRBJ2-5	TRBV10-3	.	CAIGRQPAQYF	TGTGCCATCGGGAGACAGCCGGCCCAGTACTTC
.	TRBJ1-2	TRBV5-5	.	CASSLQLGNINYGYTF	TGTGCCAGCAGTTTGCAATTGGGGAACATAAACTATGGCTACACCTTC
.	TRBJ1-1	TRBV25-1	few	CASSGGRLTEAFF	TGTGCCAGCAGTGGGGGCCGTCTTACTGAAGCTTTCTTT
TRBD1	TRBJ1-1	TRBV5-1	many	CASSIGQGADTEAFF	TGCGCCAGCAGCATAGGACAGGGGGCGGACACTGAAGCTTTCTTT
TRBD2	TRBJ2-7	TRBV10-1	.	CASSPSGRISYEQYF	TGCGCCAGCAGTCCTAGCGGGAGGATATCCTACGAGCAGTACTTC
.	TRBJ2-2	TRBV7-3	.	CASSPTPTGELFF	TGTGCCAGCAGCCCAACCCCCACCGGGGAGCTGTTTTTT
TRBD1	TRBJ2-1	TRBV28	many	CASSPLGQGRSNEQFF	TGTGCCAGCAGCCCCCTCGGACAGGGGCGCTCCAATGAGCAGTTCTTC
.	TRBJ1-5	TRBV2	.	CASSGTGTNQPQHF	TGTGCCAGCAGTGGCACAGGGACAAATCAGCCCCAGCATTTT
TRBD1	TRBJ1-2	TRBV11-1	few	CASSLDRNDYGYTF	TGTGCCAGCAGCTTGGACAGGAATGACTATGGCTACACCTTC
.	TRBJ1-3	TRBV2	.	CASTPADHSGNTIYF	TGTGCCAGCACCCCCGCGGACCACTCTGGAAACACCATATATTTT
.	TRBJ2-1	TRBV7-9	few	CASSLAGVHNEQFF	TGTGCCAGCAGCTTAGCGGGGGTCCACAATGAGCAGTTCTTC